This TCR beta chain is drawn from a study of T-cell reconstitution after alpha-beta-depleted transplantation in children. TCRbeta library preparation incorporated unique molecular identifiers. TCRdb fed the PCR reads into MiXCR, producing one record per CDR3 protein. The sample shows hundreds of thousands of distinct CDR3 sequences, 15% to 20% of them seen only once. This CDR3 region has 16 residues. The germline V gene has CDR1 MNHEY and CDR2 SVGEGT. V gave up 5 bases and J gave up 1 base; unmatched junction bases: 10. This clonotype was observed many times. The TCR was taken from a human donor who donated a stem cell graft to a child with acute myeloid leukemia. This specimen consisted of PBMCs from the stem cell graft donor, obtained from the stem cell graft. The rearrangement uses TRBV6-2 or TRBV6-3 and TRBJ2-7; 8 nucleotides agree with TRBD2. The CDR3 loop is CASSPTQAGASYEQYF. Written as DNA, the CDR3 is TGTGCCAGCAGTCCCACCCAAGCGGGGGCGTCCTACGAGCAGTACTTC.